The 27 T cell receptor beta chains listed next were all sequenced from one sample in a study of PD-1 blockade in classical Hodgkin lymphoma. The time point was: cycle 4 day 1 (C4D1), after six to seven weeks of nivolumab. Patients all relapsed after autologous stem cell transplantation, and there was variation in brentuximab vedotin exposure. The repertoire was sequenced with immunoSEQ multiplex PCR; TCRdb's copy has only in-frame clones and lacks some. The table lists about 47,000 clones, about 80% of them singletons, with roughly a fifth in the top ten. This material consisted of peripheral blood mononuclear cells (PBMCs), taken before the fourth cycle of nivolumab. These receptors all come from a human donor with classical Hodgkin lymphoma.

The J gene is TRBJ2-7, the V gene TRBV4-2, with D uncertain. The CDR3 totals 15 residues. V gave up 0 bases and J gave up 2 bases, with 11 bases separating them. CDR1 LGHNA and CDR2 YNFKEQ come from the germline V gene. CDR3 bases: TGTGCCAGCAGCCAAGATGCGAACGGGCCCTACGAGCAGTACTTC. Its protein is CASSQDANGPYEQYF.

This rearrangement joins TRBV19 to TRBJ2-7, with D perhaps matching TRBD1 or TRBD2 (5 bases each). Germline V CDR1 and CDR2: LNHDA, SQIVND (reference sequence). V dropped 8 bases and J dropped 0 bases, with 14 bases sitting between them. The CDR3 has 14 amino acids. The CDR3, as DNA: TGTGCCAGTGGAGATCCCGGGACCTCCTACGAGCAGTACTTC. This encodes CASGDPGTSYEQYF.

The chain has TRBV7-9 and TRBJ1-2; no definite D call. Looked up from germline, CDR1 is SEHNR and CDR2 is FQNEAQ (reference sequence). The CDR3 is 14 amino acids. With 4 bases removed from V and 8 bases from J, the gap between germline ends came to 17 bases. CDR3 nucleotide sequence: TGTGCCAGCAGCTCCACCGGCTGGGGAATCGGCTACACCTTC. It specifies CASSSTGWGIGYTF.

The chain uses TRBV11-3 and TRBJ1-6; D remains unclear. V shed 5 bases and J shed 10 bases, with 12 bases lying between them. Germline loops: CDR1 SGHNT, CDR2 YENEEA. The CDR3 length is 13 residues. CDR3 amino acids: CASSPATVSPLHF. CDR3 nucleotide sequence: TGTGCCAGCAGCCCAGCGACGGTCTCACCCCTCCACTTT. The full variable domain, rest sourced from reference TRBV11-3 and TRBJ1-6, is EAGVVQSPRYKIIEKKQPVAFWCNPISGHNTLYWYLQNLGQGPELLIRYENEEAVDDSQLPKDRFSAERLKGVDSTLKIQPAELGDSAVYLCASSPATVSPLHFGNGTRLTVT.

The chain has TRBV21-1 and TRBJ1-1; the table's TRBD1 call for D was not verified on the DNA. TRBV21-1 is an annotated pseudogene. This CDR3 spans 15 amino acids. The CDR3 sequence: CASSSDRGGLTEAFF. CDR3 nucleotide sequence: TGTGCCAGCAGCTCCGACAGGGGAGGTCTCACTGAAGCTTTCTTT.

CDR3 protein: CASSPPGGHYGYTF. CDR3 nucleotides: TGTGCCAGCAGTCCCCCCGGGGGGCACTATGGCTACACCTTC. V is TRBV6-5 and J is TRBJ1-2; D may be TRBD1 (6 bases). Per germline, CDR1 MNHEY and CDR2 SVGAGI. This CDR3 is built from 14 residues. V was shortened by 5 bases and J by 3 bases, with 13 bases between the two germline ends.

CDR3 sequence reads: CASSQRTVDGTQYF. For the CDR3, the DNA is TGTGCCAGCAGCCAAAGGACGGTGGACGGGACCCAGTACTTC. The chain employs TRBV28 and TRBJ2-5, with D hard to call. This CDR3 spans 14 amino acids. The germline V gene has CDR1 MDHEN and CDR2 SYDVKM. Trimming stripped 6 bases from V and 7 bases from J, with 18 bases between.

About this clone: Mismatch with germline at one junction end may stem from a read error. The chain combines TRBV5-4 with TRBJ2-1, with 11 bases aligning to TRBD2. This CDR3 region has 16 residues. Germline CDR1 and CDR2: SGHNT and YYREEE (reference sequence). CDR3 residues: CTSSPSSGRKGNEQFF. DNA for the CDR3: TGTACCAGCAGCCCGTCTAGCGGGAGGAAGGGCAATGAGCAGTTCTTC.

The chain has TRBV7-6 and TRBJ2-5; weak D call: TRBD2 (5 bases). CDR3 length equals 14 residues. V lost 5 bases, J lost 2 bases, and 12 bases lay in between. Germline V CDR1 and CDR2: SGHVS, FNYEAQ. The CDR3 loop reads CASSPWTLQETQYF. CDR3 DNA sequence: TGTGCCAGCAGCCCCTGGACTCTACAAGAGACCCAGTACTTC.

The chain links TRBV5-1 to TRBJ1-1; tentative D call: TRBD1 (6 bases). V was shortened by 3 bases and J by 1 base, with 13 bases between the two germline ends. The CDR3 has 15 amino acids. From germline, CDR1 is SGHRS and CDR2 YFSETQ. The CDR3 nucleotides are TGCGCCAGCAGCTCCTACGGGACAAAGAACACTGAAGCTTTCTTT. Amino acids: CASSSYGTKNTEAFF.

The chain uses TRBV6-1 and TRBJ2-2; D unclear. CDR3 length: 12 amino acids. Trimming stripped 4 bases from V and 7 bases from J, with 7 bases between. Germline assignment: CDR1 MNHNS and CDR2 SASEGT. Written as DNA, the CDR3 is TGTGCCAGCAGTGGCCCTATCGGGGAGCTGTTTTTT. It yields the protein CASSGPIGELFF.

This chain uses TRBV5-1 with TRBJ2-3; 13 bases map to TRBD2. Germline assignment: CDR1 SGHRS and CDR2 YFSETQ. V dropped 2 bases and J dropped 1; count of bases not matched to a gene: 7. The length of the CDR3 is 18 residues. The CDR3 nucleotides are TGCGCCAGCAGCTTAGGGACTAGCGGGATTCAAGGCACAGATACGCAGTATTTT. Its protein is CASSLGTSGIQGTDTQYF.

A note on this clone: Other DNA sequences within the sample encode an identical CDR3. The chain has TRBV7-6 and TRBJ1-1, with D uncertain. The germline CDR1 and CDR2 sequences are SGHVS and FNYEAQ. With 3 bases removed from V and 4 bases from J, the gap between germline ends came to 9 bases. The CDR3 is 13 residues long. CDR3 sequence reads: CASSLSQRTEAFF. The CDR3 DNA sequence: TGTGCCAGCAGCTTGTCACAGCGCACTGAAGCTTTCTTT.

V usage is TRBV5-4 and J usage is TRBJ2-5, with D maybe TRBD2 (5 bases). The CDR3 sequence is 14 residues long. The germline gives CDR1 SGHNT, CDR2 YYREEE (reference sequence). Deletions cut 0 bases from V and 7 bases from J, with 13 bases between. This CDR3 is CASSLEAVEGTQYF. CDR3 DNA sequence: TGTGCCAGCAGCTTGGAGGCCGTTGAGGGGACCCAGTACTTC.

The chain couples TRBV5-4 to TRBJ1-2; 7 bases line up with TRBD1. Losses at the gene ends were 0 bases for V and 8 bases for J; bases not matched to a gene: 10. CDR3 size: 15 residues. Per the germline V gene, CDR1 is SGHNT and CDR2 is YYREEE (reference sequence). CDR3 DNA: TGTGCCAGCAGCTTGGTTCAACAGGGGATGAGCGGCTACACCTTC. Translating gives CASSLVQQGMSGYTF.

The CDR3 reads CASSGGGYTDEQFF. The CDR3 nucleotides read TGTGCCAGCAGTGGCGGGGGATACACCGATGAGCAGTTCTTC. V is TRBV6-5 and J is TRBJ2-1; 7 nucleotides line up with TRBD2. This CDR3 has 14 residues. CDR1 and CDR2 (germline): MNHEY, SVGAGI. J lost 8 bases, V lost 5 bases, and 9 bases had no gene match.

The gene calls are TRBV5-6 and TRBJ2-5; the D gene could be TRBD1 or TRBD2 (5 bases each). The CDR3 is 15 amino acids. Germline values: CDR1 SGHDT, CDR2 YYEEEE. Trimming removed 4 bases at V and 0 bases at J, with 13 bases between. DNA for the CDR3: TGTGCCAGCAGCGAGGGGACGGAGTACCAAGAGACCCAGTACTTC. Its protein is CASSEGTEYQETQYF.

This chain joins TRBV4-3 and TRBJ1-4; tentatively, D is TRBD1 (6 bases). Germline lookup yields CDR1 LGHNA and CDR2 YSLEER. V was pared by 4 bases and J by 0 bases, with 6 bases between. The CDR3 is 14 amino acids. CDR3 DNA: TGCGCCAGCAGCCGGACAGCAACTAATGAAAAACTGTTTTTT. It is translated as CASSRTATNEKLFF.

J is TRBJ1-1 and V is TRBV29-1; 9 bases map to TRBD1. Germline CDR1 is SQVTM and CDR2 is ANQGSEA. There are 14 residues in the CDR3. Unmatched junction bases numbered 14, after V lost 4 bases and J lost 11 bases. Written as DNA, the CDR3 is TGCAGCGTTGGATCACAGGGGGCGAATGGTGAGGCTTTCTTT. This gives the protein CSVGSQGANGEAFF.

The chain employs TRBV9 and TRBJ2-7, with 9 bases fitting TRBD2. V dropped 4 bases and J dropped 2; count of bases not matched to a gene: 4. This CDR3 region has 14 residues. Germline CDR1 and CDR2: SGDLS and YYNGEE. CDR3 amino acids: CASSPSGNPYEQYF. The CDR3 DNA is TGTGCCAGCAGCCCTAGCGGGAACCCCTACGAGCAGTACTTC.

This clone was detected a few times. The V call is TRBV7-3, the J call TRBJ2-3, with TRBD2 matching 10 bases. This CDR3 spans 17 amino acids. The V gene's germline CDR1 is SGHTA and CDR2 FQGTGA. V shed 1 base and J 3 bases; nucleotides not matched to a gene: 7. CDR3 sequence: CASSLNVAGGLTDTQYF. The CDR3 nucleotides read TGTGCCAGCAGCTTAAACGTAGCGGGAGGTCTTACAGATACGCAGTATTTT.

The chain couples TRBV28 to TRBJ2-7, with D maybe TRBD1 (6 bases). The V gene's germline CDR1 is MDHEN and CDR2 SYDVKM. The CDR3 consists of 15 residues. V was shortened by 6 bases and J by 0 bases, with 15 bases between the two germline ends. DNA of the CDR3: TGTGCCAGCAGAACGACAGGCCCGAGCTCCTACGAGCAGTACTTC. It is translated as CASRTTGPSSYEQYF. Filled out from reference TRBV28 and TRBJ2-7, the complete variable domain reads DVKVTQSSRYLVKRTGEKVFLECVQDMDHENMFWYRQDPGLGLRLIYFSYDVKMKEKGDIPEGYSVSREKKERFSLILESASTNQTSMYLCASRTTGPSSYEQYFGPGTRLTVT.

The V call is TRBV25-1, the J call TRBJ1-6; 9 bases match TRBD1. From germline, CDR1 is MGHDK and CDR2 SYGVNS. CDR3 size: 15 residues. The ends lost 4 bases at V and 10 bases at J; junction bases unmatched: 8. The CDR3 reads CASSARQGEYSPLHF. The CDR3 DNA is TGTGCCAGCAGTGCTAGACAGGGGGAATACTCACCCCTCCACTTT.

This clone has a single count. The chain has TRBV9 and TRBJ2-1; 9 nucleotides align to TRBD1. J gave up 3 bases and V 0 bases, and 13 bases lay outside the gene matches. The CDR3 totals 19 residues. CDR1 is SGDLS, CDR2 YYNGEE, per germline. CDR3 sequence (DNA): TGTGCCAGCAGCGTAGGAGGCTATGGGACAGGGAAAAACTACAATGAGCAGTTCTTC. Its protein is CASSVGGYGTGKNYNEQFF.

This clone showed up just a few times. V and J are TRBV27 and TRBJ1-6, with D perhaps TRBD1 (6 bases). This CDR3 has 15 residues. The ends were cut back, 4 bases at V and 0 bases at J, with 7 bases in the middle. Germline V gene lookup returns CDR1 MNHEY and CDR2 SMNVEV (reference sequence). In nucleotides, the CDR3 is TGTGCCAGCAGTTCAGGGGACTCCTATAATTCACCCCTCCACTTT. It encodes CASSSGDSYNSPLHF.

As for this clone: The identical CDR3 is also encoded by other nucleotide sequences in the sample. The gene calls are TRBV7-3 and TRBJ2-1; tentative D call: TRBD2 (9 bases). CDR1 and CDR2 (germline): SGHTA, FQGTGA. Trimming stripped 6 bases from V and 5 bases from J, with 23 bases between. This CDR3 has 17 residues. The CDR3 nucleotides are TGTGCCAGCAGTCAGGGGGCGCTAGCGGGAATTCACAATGAGCAGTTCTTC. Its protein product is CASSQGALAGIHNEQFF.

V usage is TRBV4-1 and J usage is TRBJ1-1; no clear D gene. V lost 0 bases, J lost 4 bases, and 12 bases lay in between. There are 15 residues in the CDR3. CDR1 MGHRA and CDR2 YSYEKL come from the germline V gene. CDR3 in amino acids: CASSQDALGGTEAFF. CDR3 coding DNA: TGCGCCAGCAGCCAAGATGCGCTGGGTGGCACTGAAGCTTTCTTT.